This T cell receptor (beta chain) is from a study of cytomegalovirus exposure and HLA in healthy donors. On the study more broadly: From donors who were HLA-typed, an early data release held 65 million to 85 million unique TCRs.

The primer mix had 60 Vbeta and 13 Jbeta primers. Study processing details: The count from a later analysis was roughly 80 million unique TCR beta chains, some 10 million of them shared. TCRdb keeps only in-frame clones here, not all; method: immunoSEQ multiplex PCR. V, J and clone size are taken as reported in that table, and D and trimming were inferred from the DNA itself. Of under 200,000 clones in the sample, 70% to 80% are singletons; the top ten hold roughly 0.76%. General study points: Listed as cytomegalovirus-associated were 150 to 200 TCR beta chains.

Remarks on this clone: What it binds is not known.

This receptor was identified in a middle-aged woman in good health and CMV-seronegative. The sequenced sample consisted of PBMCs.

The CDR3 sequence: CASSLAQGAVETQYF. CDR3 nucleotide sequence: TGCGCCAGCAGCTTGGCACAGGGGGCTGTGGAGACCCAGTACTTC. The chain has TRBV5-1 and TRBJ2-5; 9 nucleotides match TRBD1. V gave up 0 bases and J gave up 5 bases; unmatched junction bases: 5. Germline V lookup: CDR1 SGHRS, CDR2 YFSETQ. The CDR3 covers 15 residues.